The rows below give T cell receptor beta chains drawn from one sample of a study of T cell changes during pregnancy in multiple sclerosis. This table comes from immunoSEQ multiplex PCR, and its TCRdb copy is limited to in-frame clones, with some not included. The data hold approximately 32,000 clones, with roughly nine tenths observed a single time. Sequenced here: CD8+ T cells from peripheral blood mononuclear cells, sampled in the second trimester of pregnancy. All receptors derive from a female donor with multiple sclerosis, enrolled in a pregnancy study. Each CDR3 is given with its conserved first and last residue. A D gene is named only where the DNA matches it firmly. Where a row states a size, it is once, few, many or the class of an expanded clone; other rows omit it.

DNA: TGTGCCAGCAGTGCTTGGGACAGGGATAGCAATGAGCAGTTCTTC
CDR3: CASSAWDRDSNEQFF
size: -
D: TRBD1
J: TRBJ2-1
V: TRBV25-1

DNA: TGTGCCAGCAGCTTTTTCCAAACGACAGGGAGAGGAGAGACCCAGTACTTC
CDR3: CASSFFQTTGRGETQYF
size: -
D: TRBD1
J: TRBJ2-5
V: TRBV7-9

DNA: TGCAGCGCTATACTAGCGGGGGGGGCTAAGGGAACCGGGGAGCTGTTTTTT
CDR3: CSAILAGGAKGTGELFF
size: -
D: TRBD2
J: TRBJ2-2
V: TRBV29-1

DNA: TGTGCCAGCAGCTTGAGGGACAGGGTGAAGACCCAGTACTTC
CDR3: CASSLRDRVKTQYF
size: -
D: TRBD1
J: TRBJ2-5
V: TRBV11-2

DNA: TGTGCCAGCAGCGATAGGAGCACCATATATTTT
CDR3: CASSDRSTIYF
size: few
D: -
J: TRBJ1-3
V: TRBV9

DNA: TGTGCCTGGAGTGTCTTAGCGGGGAATGAGCAGTTCTTC
CDR3: CAWSVLAGNEQFF
size: -
D: TRBD2
J: TRBJ2-1
V: TRBV30

DNA: TGTGCCAGCAGCCTCCGGGACCAGGGGTACGAGCAGTACTTC
CDR3: CASSLRDQGYEQYF
size: -
D: -
J: TRBJ2-7
V: TRBV9

DNA: TGCGCCAGCAGCCCGGTCCTAGGGGCTTACGAGCAGTACTTC
CDR3: CASSPVLGAYEQYF
size: -
D: -
J: TRBJ2-7
V: TRBV5-1

DNA: TGCGCCAGCCGCCAGGAAGCGGGAGGGTTAGATACGCAGTATTTT
CDR3: CASRQEAGGLDTQYF
size: -
D: TRBD2
J: TRBJ2-3
V: TRBV4-1

DNA: TGCGCCAGCAGCCCAGGACAGTTGAATCAGCCCCAGCATTTT
CDR3: CASSPGQLNQPQHF
size: -
D: -
J: TRBJ1-5
V: TRBV4-1

DNA: TGTGCCAGCAGCGTAGTTGGGACAGGCTCATACAATGAGCAGTTCTTC
CDR3: CASSVVGTGSYNEQFF
size: -
D: TRBD1
J: TRBJ2-1
V: TRBV9

DNA: TGTGCCAGCAGTGAACGCAGGGTGGTTGCTAGCAATCAGCCCCAGCATTTT
CDR3: CASSERRVVASNQPQHF
size: -
D: -
J: TRBJ1-5
V: TRBV6-1

DNA: TGTGCCACCAGCAGGAGAACCCCCATCGTTTGGTCCCAGGGGGACTACAATGAGCAGTTCTTC
CDR3: CATSRRTPIVWSQGDYNEQFF
size: -
D: TRBD1
J: TRBJ2-1
V: TRBV15

DNA: TGTGCCAGCTCACAGCTAGTCAATCCAGATAAGTACGAGCAGTACTTC
CDR3: CASSQLVNPDKYEQYF
size: once
D: -
J: TRBJ2-7
V: TRBV18

DNA: TGTGCCAGCAGTTACGGGCTAGGACAGGGAGGTGAAAAACTGTTTTTT
CDR3: CASSYGLGQGGEKLFF
size: -
D: TRBD1
J: TRBJ1-4
V: TRBV6-5

DNA: TGTGCCAGCAGCTTATTGGACAGGGGGGCCGAAAAACTGTTTTTT
CDR3: CASSLLDRGAEKLFF
size: -
D: TRBD1
J: TRBJ1-4
V: TRBV7-9

DNA: TGTGCCAGCAGTGCGGGAGGGTCTCAAGAGACCCAGTACTTC
CDR3: CASSAGGSQETQYF
size: -
D: TRBD2
J: TRBJ2-5
V: TRBV2

DNA: TGTGCCATCAGTGACCCCTCGGGGGGTGTTGATGAGCAGTTCTTC
CDR3: CAISDPSGGVDEQFF
size: -
D: TRBD2
J: TRBJ2-1
V: TRBV10-3

DNA: TGTGCCAGCACCGGGGAGAGGGCGCACTGGGCGCAGTACTTC
CDR3: CASTGERAHWAQYF
size: -
D: -
J: TRBJ2-7
V: TRBV2

DNA: TGTGCCAGCAACTTAGGTACAGTTCATCAGCCCCAGCATTTT
CDR3: CASNLGTVHQPQHF
size: -
D: -
J: TRBJ1-5
V: TRBV28

DNA: TGCGCCAGCAGCTATGGGACTGGGTCCTACGAGCAGTACTTC
CDR3: CASSYGTGSYEQYF
size: few
D: -
J: TRBJ2-7
V: TRBV5-1

DNA: TGTGCCAGCAGCGTCCGACAGGGCAGAGATACGCAGTATTTT
CDR3: CASSVRQGRDTQYF
size: -
D: TRBD1
J: TRBJ2-3
V: TRBV11-2

DNA: TGTGCCAGCACCCCCCGGTGGAGCAATCAGCCCCAGCATTTT
CDR3: CASTPRWSNQPQHF
size: -
D: -
J: TRBJ1-5
V: TRBV28

DNA: TGTGCCAGCAGCGCCCGACAGTTTTCCTCCTACGAGCAGTACTTC
CDR3: CASSARQFSSYEQYF
size: once
D: -
J: TRBJ2-7
V: TRBV7-2

DNA: TGCGCCAGCAGCCCTGGGACTAGTAGTAGCAATGAGCAGTTCTTC
CDR3: CASSPGTSSSNEQFF
size: -
D: TRBD2
J: TRBJ2-1
V: TRBV5-1

DNA: TGTGCCAGCAGCTTGGGAGGGGGTCAGCCCCAGCATTTT
CDR3: CASSLGGGQPQHF
size: -
D: -
J: TRBJ1-5
V: TRBV5-6

DNA: TGCGCCAGCAGCCAGCAAGGGGACAGTAGCTATGGCTACACCTTC
CDR3: CASSQQGDSSYGYTF
size: -
D: TRBD1
J: TRBJ1-2
V: TRBV5-1

DNA: TGTGCCAGCGGACAAATTCAGGGGGCGCATGAGGATGGCTACACCTTC
CDR3: CASGQIQGAHEDGYTF
size: once
D: TRBD1
J: TRBJ1-2
V: TRBV28

DNA: TGTGCCAGCGGGGACAGGGGCCACGGCGGAGGTGGCTACACCTTC
CDR3: CASGDRGHGGGGYTF
size: -
D: TRBD1
J: TRBJ1-2
V: TRBV6-1

DNA: TGCGCCAGCAGCTTCGAAGGGGGCAACAATCAGCCCCAGCATTTT
CDR3: CASSFEGGNNQPQHF
size: -
D: TRBD1
J: TRBJ1-5
V: TRBV5-1

DNA: TGTGCCAGCAGTTCGGCGGGACTAGCGGACACCGGGGAGCTGTTTTTT
CDR3: CASSSAGLADTGELFF
size: -
D: TRBD2
J: TRBJ2-2
V: TRBV6-5

DNA: TGTGCCAGCAGCTTGGGCGGTGTCAGAGAGACCCAGTACTTC
CDR3: CASSLGGVRETQYF
size: -
D: -
J: TRBJ2-5
V: TRBV5-6

DNA: TGTGCCAGCACTAGGGACATAAACTATGGCTACACCTTC
CDR3: CASTRDINYGYTF
size: -
D: -
J: TRBJ1-2
V: TRBV5-4

DNA: TGTGCCAGCAGTTTACCCGGGAGGGCCGCCGAGCAGTACTTC
CDR3: CASSLPGRAAEQYF
size: -
D: TRBD2
J: TRBJ2-7
V: TRBV27

DNA: TGTGCCAGCAGCGGATACATATCTAACACTGAAGCTTTCTTT
CDR3: CASSGYISNTEAFF
size: -
D: -
J: TRBJ1-1
V: TRBV9

DNA: TGTGCCAGCAGTTACTCGGCTTCTGGGGCCAACGTCCTGACTTTC
CDR3: CASSYSASGANVLTF
size: -
D: -
J: TRBJ2-6
V: TRBV6-5

DNA: TGTGCCAGCAGTGAAACAGGGGACTCTGGGGCCAACGTCCTGACTTTC
CDR3: CASSETGDSGANVLTF
size: -
D: TRBD1
J: TRBJ2-6
V: TRBV6-4

DNA: TGTGCCAGCAGTTCTCCGGGACTAGCGGGAATGGAGACCCAGTACTTC
CDR3: CASSSPGLAGMETQYF
size: -
D: TRBD2
J: TRBJ2-5
V: TRBV28

DNA: TGTGCCAGCAGCCGGAGCAGGGGCGTTAAGTTAGCTTTCTTT
CDR3: CASSRSRGVKLAFF
size: -
D: -
J: TRBJ1-1
V: TRBV4-2

DNA: TGTGCCAGCAGTTTATCGGTAGGGGACACAAATCGGGAAAAACTGTTTTTT
CDR3: CASSLSVGDTNREKLFF
size: -
D: -
J: TRBJ1-4
V: TRBV27

DNA: TGTGCCAGCAGTTTATTAGGGGGCCGCACAGATACGCAGTATTTT
CDR3: CASSLLGGRTDTQYF
size: -
D: TRBD1
J: TRBJ2-3
V: TRBV27

DNA: TGTGCCAGCAGTTCCCTGAGACAGGGCGAAAGTATAGTTACTGAGGCTTTCTTT
CDR3: CASSSLRQGESIVTEAFF
size: -
D: TRBD1
J: TRBJ1-1
V: TRBV27

DNA: TGCGCCAGCAGCCCCAAGCCGAACACTGAAGCTTTCTTT
CDR3: CASSPKPNTEAFF
size: -
D: -
J: TRBJ1-1
V: TRBV5-1

DNA: TGCGCCAGCAGCTTGACGGGGGGGAGCTGGCCCTATGGCTACACCTTC
CDR3: CASSLTGGSWPYGYTF
size: -
D: -
J: TRBJ1-2
V: TRBV5-1

DNA: TGTGCCAGCAGTTTGAACAGGGTAGCGAACACCGGGGAGCTGTTTTTT
CDR3: CASSLNRVANTGELFF
size: few
D: -
J: TRBJ2-2
V: TRBV28

DNA: TGCAGCGCACTGGGAGTGGAGGACGGGGAGCTGTTTTTT
CDR3: CSALGVEDGELFF
size: -
D: -
J: TRBJ2-2
V: TRBV29-1

DNA: TGTGCCAGCAGCGTAAATGGAGGCGGGTCTGGGGCCAACGTCCTGACTTTC
CDR3: CASSVNGGGSGANVLTF
size: -
D: -
J: TRBJ2-6
V: TRBV9

DNA: TGTGCCAGCAAACTAACCGGGACAGCCTACGAGCAGTACTTC
CDR3: CASKLTGTAYEQYF
size: -
D: TRBD1
J: TRBJ2-7
V: TRBV7-2

DNA: TGTGCCACCCGGGATTTTTCCAATCAGCCCCAGCATTTT
CDR3: CATRDFSNQPQHF
size: -
D: -
J: TRBJ1-5
V: TRBV28

DNA: TGTGCCAGCAGCTTGGCAATAGCGGAAAATTATTTGTCCTACGAGCAGTACTTC
CDR3: CASSLAIAENYLSYEQYF
size: -
D: -
J: TRBJ2-7
V: TRBV5-6

DNA: TGTGCCAGTAGTTTGACCGGGACAGGGGCCTTATTAGCCAAAAACATTCAGTACTTC
CDR3: CASSLTGTGALLAKNIQYF
size: -
D: TRBD1
J: TRBJ2-4
V: TRBV19

DNA: TGCGCCAGCCGACCCTCGAGCGGGGGAGCCTACCGTCTCTCCTACGAGCAGTACTTC
CDR3: CASRPSSGGAYRLSYEQYF
size: -
D: TRBD2
J: TRBJ2-7
V: TRBV5-1

DNA: TGTGCCAGCAGCCGAGGGACAGGAGAAAGCACAGATACGCAGTATTTT
CDR3: CASSRGTGESTDTQYF
size: -
D: TRBD1
J: TRBJ2-3
V: TRBV7-7

DNA: TGTGCCAGCAGTCCCCAACGGTCCCCCTCCTACGAGCAGTACTTC
CDR3: CASSPQRSPSYEQYF
size: -
D: -
J: TRBJ2-7
V: TRBV27

DNA: TGTGCCAGCAACCGACAGGGGAACTCTGGAAACACCATATATTTT
CDR3: CASNRQGNSGNTIYF
size: -
D: TRBD1
J: TRBJ1-3
V: TRBV9